This TCR beta chain was identified during a study of blood T cell repertoires in COVID-19. On the study more broadly: In each case, the material was cDNA or gDNA derived from T cells, B-cell-depleted T cells, or PBMCs.

Authors' processing steps: Nucleated cell number was recorded as an estimate derived from reference gene primer amplification. Generated by immunoSEQ multiplex PCR, the TCRdb table keeps only in-frame clones and is missing some. That table furnishes V, J and clone size, whereas the DNA furnished D and trimming. The table records about 480,000 clones, approximately 87% of them present only once. In assigning cohorts, the study relied on participant-reported clinical history. Each recovered donor of Cohort 3 presented with two negative PCRs, clearance, or symptom resolution. V was clipped by 2 bases and J by 2 bases, with 4 bases between them. The length of the CDR3 is 13 residues. In germline, CDR1 is MNHEY, CDR2 SMNVEV (reference sequence). This clone has only a few counts.

The specimen sequenced was PBMCs or T cells enriched from blood (not recorded which). This clonotype originated in a woman in her thirties or forties who had recovered from COVID-19. This chain links TRBV27 with TRBJ1-5; D ambiguous. In nucleotides, the CDR3 is TGTGCCAGCAGTTTAGTAGGCAATCAGCCCCAGCATTTT. It is translated as CASSLVGNQPQHF.